This T cell receptor beta chain came from a study of T cells in Graves' hyperthyroidism and ophthalmopathy. Study at large: Peripheral blood draws took place at initial diagnosis, ahead of any treatment. General observations from the study: Most expanded thyroid clonotypes above 0.001 also appeared in blood.

The CDR3 has 14 amino acids. Germline lookup yields CDR1 SGHNT and CDR2 YENEEA. V was shortened by 0 bases and J by 4 bases, with 9 bases between the two germline ends. Amplification of TCR beta CDR3 regions was performed using RNA transcripts as template. With the HTBI primer set, the TCR CDR3 went through a first round of RT-PCR. TCRdb reanalysed the multiplex PCR reads using MiXCR and keeps one entry per CDR3 protein. The table includes 750,000 to 900,000 distinct CDR3 sequences, roughly 40% detected once. About this clonotype itself: Its specificity is unknown.

For Graves' hyperthyroidism to be stable, ophthalmopathy could not progress within 18 months. Investigators excluded patients with uncontrolled infection, other autoimmune disease, pregnancy or lactation. Material: blood. This sequence originates from a man younger than 30 with Graves' hyperthyroidism. This chain connects TRBV11-3 to TRBJ2-5, with D possibly matching TRBD2 (5 bases). This chain's CDR3 is CASSLDAGRETQYF. The CDR3 DNA sequence: TGTGCCAGCAGCTTAGATGCTGGGAGAGAGACCCAGTACTTC.